This T cell receptor (beta chain) originates from a study of T cells in Graves' hyperthyroidism and ophthalmopathy. Amplified TCR beta CDR3 regions derived from RNA transcripts. A set of HTBI primers served as the primers for a first-round RT-PCR of the TCR CDR3. Using its own MiXCR run on the multiplex PCR reads, TCRdb lists one record per CDR3 protein. The sample shows approximately 640,000 distinct CDR3 sequences, 15% to 20% of them seen only once. General study results and limits: Researchers found most expanded thyroid clonotypes above 0.001 in blood as well.

To note about this clonotype: The antigen is not known.

Germline assignment: CDR1 SGHTA and CDR2 FQGNSA. This CDR3 is 16 amino acids long. Trimming cost V 1 base and J 12 bases; bases outside gene matches: 15. V gene TRBV7-2 combines with J gene TRBJ2-5, with 9 positions matching TRBD2. This receptor was taken from a man aged 50-59 years with Graves' hyperthyroidism. Sequencing input: blood. CDR3 coding DNA: TGTGCCAGCAGCTTAGGAAGCATAGCGGGAGAGTCTATAGAGTACTTC. Translation: CASSLGSIAGESIEYF. Based on the CDR3 plus reference TRBV7-2 and TRBJ2-5, the full variable domain is GAGVSQSPSNKVTEKGKDVELRCDPISGHTALYWYRQSLGQGLEFLIYFQGNSAPDKSGLPSDRFSAERTGGSVSTLTIQRTQQEDSAVYLCASSLGSIAGESIEYFGPGTRLLVL.